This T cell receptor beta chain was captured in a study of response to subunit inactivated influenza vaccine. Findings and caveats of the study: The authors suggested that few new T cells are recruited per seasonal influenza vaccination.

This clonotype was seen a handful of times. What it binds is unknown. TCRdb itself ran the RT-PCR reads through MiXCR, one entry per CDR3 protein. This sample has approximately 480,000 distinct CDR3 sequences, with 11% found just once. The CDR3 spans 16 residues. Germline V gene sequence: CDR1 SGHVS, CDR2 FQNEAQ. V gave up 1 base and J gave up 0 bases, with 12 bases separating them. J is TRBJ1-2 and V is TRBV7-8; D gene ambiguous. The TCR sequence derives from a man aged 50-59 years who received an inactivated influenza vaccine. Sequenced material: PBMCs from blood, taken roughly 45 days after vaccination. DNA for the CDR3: TGTGCCAGCAGCTTAGGGGCAGGAGCATCTAACTATGGCTACACCTTC. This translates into CASSLGAGASNYGYTF.